This passage covers 27 T cell receptor beta chains from one sample sequenced in a study of T cells after yellow fever vaccination. TCRdb called the 5' RACE reads again in MiXCR, with one record for every CDR3 protein. The sample comprises a few hundred thousand distinct CDR3 sequences, roughly 6.2% of which are singletons, and 14% to 15% rests with the top ten. The sequencing here drew on PBMCs, taken 5 days after the yellow fever booster vaccination. Receptors originate from a man under 40 who received the YFV17D yellow fever vaccine.

This clonotype was found many times. J is TRBJ2-5 and V is TRBV28; 7 bases are shared with TRBD1. The germline gives CDR1 MDHEN, CDR2 SYDVKM. The CDR3 runs to 14 residues. The V segment lost 9 bases and the J segment 5 bases; nucleotides outside the gene matches: 12. The CDR3 region has the DNA TGTGCCAGTTCGTGGGGCAGGGGACAGGAGACCCAGTACTTC. Its protein product is CASSWGRGQETQYF.

The J gene is TRBJ2-1, the V gene TRBV6-5, with a possible D match to TRBD2 (5 bases). The CDR3 covers 14 residues. V lost 4 bases and J 2 bases, leaving 9 bases between the germline ends. Germline CDR1 and CDR2: MNHEY and SVGAGI. CDR3 protein: CASSSSGTYNEQFF. CDR3 DNA: TGTGCCAGCAGTTCCAGCGGTACCTACAATGAGCAGTTCTTC.

The J gene is TRBJ2-5, the V gene TRBV3-1; 7 bases map to TRBD2. CDR1 LGHDT and CDR2 YNNKEL come from the germline V gene (reference sequence). The ends lost 4 bases at V and 4 bases at J; junction bases unmatched: 15. CDR3 length: 17 residues. CDR3 region: CASSLLLREGARETQYF. Here the CDR3 DNA reads TGTGCCAGCAGCCTACTACTCAGGGAGGGCGCTAGAGAGACCCAGTACTTC.

This clonotype occurred many times. V is TRBV5-1 and J is TRBJ2-7; D tentatively fits TRBD1 or TRBD2 (7 bases each). Germline V gene data show CDR1 as SGHRS and CDR2 as YFSETQ. V was clipped by 9 bases and J by 6 bases, with 19 bases between them. The CDR3 sequence is 13 residues long. In DNA, the CDR3 is TGCGCCACCCAGAGGGAGGGGGCGGTCGAGCAGTACTTC. Its translation is CATQREGAVEQYF.

This clonotype was found a few times. The chain uses TRBV29-1 and TRBJ1-1; D gene ambiguous. V was pared by 4 bases and J by 4 bases, with 13 bases between. The CDR3 extends over 13 amino acids. Germline CDR1 and CDR2: SQVTM and ANQGSEA. This CDR3 is CSVGSRGTTEAFF. The CDR3, as DNA: TGCAGCGTTGGGTCCCGGGGTACCACTGAAGCTTTCTTT.

This chain links TRBV20-1 with TRBJ2-4; tentative D call: TRBD2 (6 bases). From germline, CDR1 is DFQATT and CDR2 SNEGSKA (reference sequence). The CDR3 totals 12 residues. V lost 4 bases, J lost 9 bases, and 13 bases lay in between. DNA for the CDR3: TGCAGTGCTAACGAGCGGGTTGCCATTCAGTACTTC. Translation: CSANERVAIQYF.

The chain joins TRBV29-1 to TRBJ2-1; 8 positions match TRBD1. The CDR3 covers 14 residues. The V and J ends lost 8 bases and 9 bases, in that order; junction bases with no gene match: 15. From germline, CDR1 is SQVTM and CDR2 ANQGSEA. The CDR3 loop reads CSSPRTGTYSEQFF. The CDR3 DNA follows: TGCAGCTCCCCTCGGACAGGGACTTATTCTGAGCAGTTCTTC.

This sequence joins TRBV6-4 and TRBJ2-1; no clear D. Per the germline V gene, CDR1 is MRHNA and CDR2 is SNTAGT. This CDR3 region has 14 residues. Trimming cost V 0 bases and J 4 bases, with 7 bases left between them. The CDR3 DNA is TGTGCCAGCAGTGACTCGCCTTCATACAATGAGCAGTTCTTC. It codes for CASSDSPSYNEQFF.

This clonotype occurred a few times. V gene TRBV7-6 combines with J gene TRBJ2-2, with D perhaps TRBD2 (5 bases). Trimming left V 5 bases short and J 1 base short, with 20 bases between. Germline assignment: CDR1 SGHVS and CDR2 FNYEAQ. This CDR3 comprises 18 residues. This chain's CDR3 is CASSRSPTGMGNTGELFF. The CDR3 coding sequence is TGTGCCAGCAGCCGCTCCCCCACGGGGATGGGGAACACCGGGGAGCTGTTTTTT. The full variable domain, in which reference TRBV7-6 and TRBJ2-2 provide the parts outside the CDR3, is GAGVSQSPRYKVTKRGQDVALRCDPISGHVSLYWYRQALGQGPEFLTYFNYEAQQDKSGLPNDRFSAERPEGSISTLTIQRTEQRDSAMYRCASSRSPTGMGNTGELFFGEGSRLTVL.

This clonotype was counted between two and nine times. The chain recombines TRBV20-1 with TRBJ2-3, with 7 bases aligning to TRBD1. The CDR3 length is 15 residues. The V gene's germline CDR1 is DFQATT and CDR2 SNEGSKA (reference sequence). Losses at the gene ends were 2 bases for V and 0 bases for J; bases not matched to a gene: 5. CDR3 nucleotides: TGCAGTGCTAGACCTGGGACAGCTAGCACAGATACGCAGTATTTT. This translates into CSARPGTASTDTQYF.

This chain joins TRBV10-2 and TRBJ2-1; unclear D gene. CDR3 length: 12 residues. The germline CDR1 and CDR2 sequences are WSHSY and SAAADI. Trimming cost V 4 bases and J 8 bases, with 9 bases left between them. CDR3 nucleotide sequence: TGCGCCAGCAGTGCTGGGGTCCATGAGCAGTTCTTC. This sequence encodes CASSAGVHEQFF.

This clonotype has a handful of counts. The rearrangement uses TRBV6-5 and TRBJ1-1; no clear D gene. Germline V gene data show CDR1 as MNHEY and CDR2 as SVGAGI. V was pared by 2 bases and J by 1 base, with 11 bases between. This CDR3 region has 15 residues. The CDR3 DNA reads as TGTGCCAGCAGTTACCCAGTCGGCAAGAACACTGAAGCTTTCTTT. Translated, it gives CASSYPVGKNTEAFF.

This clonotype was recorded many times. The chain has TRBV10-3 and TRBJ2-5; no clear D. This CDR3 region has 13 residues. Germline values: CDR1 ENHRY, CDR2 SYGVKD. Trimming shortened V by 2 bases and J by 4 bases, and 8 bases separated the two germline ends. CDR3 in amino acids: CAISEGSPETQYF. As DNA, the CDR3 is TGTGCCATCAGTGAGGGGTCCCCAGAGACCCAGTACTTC.

V usage is TRBV28 and J usage is TRBJ2-6; 9 positions match TRBD2. V dropped 4 bases and J dropped 0; count of bases not matched to a gene: 16. This CDR3 contains 21 residues. Germline-derived CDR1 and CDR2 are MDHEN and SYDVKM. Here the CDR3 DNA reads TGTGCCAGCAGTTCCCTAGTCGGTCCTAGCGGGACCCCCTCTGGGGCCAACGTCCTGACTTTC. Residues: CASSSLVGPSGTPSGANVLTF.

This sequence joins TRBV24-1 and TRBJ2-1; TRBD2 is a possible D gene (6 bases). The germline V gene has CDR1 KGHDR and CDR2 SFDVKD. The CDR3 runs 15 residues. Trimming stripped 5 bases from V and 6 bases from J, with 16 bases between. CDR3 nucleotides: TGTGCCACCAGTGTGGAGTCTAGCGTCGGCAATGAGCAGTTCTTC. The encoded protein is CATSVESSVGNEQFF.

This clonotype turned up a few times. V is TRBV7-2 and J is TRBJ2-3; TRBD1 agrees at 8 bases. There are 15 residues in the CDR3. Germline V lookup: CDR1 SGHTA, CDR2 FQGNSA. V shed 5 bases, J shed 5 bases, and the junction held 9 bases outside the gene matches. The CDR3 DNA follows: TGTGCCAGCAGCGTCCACCCAGGGGGCGGAGATACGCAGTATTTT. Encoded protein: CASSVHPGGGDTQYF.

The genes are TRBV5-4 and TRBJ1-6; 7 bases agree with TRBD1. V lost 7 bases and J lost 5; bases outside the gene matches: 9. The CDR3 sequence is 15 residues long. CDR1 and CDR2 from the germline V gene are SGHNT and YYREEE (reference sequence). The CDR3 coding sequence is TGTGCCAGCGGCCTGACGGGGACAGATAATTCACCCCTCCACTTT. This codes for CASGLTGTDNSPLHF.

This clonotype was seen at least ten times. The chain uses TRBV5-1 and TRBJ2-3; 7 nucleotides match TRBD1. The germline V gene encodes CDR1 SGHRS and CDR2 YFSETQ. This CDR3 spans 13 amino acids. V dropped 2 bases and J dropped 7; count of bases not matched to a gene: 4. The CDR3 is CASSLGGRNTQYF. The CDR3 DNA sequence: TGCGCCAGCAGCTTAGGGGGCAGGAATACGCAGTATTTT.

This clonotype was detected ten times or more. The CDR3 DNA reads as TGTGCCAGCAGAGGGACTAGGTCGTACGAGCAGTACTTC. This translates into CASRGTRSYEQYF. V gene TRBV12-3 or TRBV12-4 combines with J gene TRBJ2-7; 8 bases fit TRBD2. The CDR3 runs to 13 residues. Trimming at V came to 6 bases and at J to 4 bases, leaving 5 bases not matched to a gene.

This clonotype was observed at least ten times. The chain combines TRBV20-1 with TRBJ2-1; a weak D match, TRBD2 (6 bases). The CDR3 contains 11 residues. CDR1 DFQATT and CDR2 SNEGSKA come from the germline V gene (reference sequence). The CDR3 region has the DNA TGCAGGGGGGGAGCGGGCAATGAGCAGTTCTTC. It specifies CRGGAGNEQFF.

The sample holds a few counts of this clonotype. This chain uses TRBV6-5 with TRBJ2-3, with a possible D match to TRBD2 (6 bases). Germline values: CDR1 MNHEY, CDR2 SVGAGI. This CDR3 has 16 residues. V lost 0 bases to trimming and J lost 5 bases, with 15 bases between them. The CDR3 DNA reads TGTGCCAGCAGTTACTCGATAGGGGTCGGGGGAGATACGCAGTATTTT. Amino acids: CASSYSIGVGGDTQYF.

This clonotype was observed many times. The chain couples TRBV12-3 or TRBV12-4 to TRBJ2-1, with TRBD2 identical over 8 bases. With 5 bases clipped from V and 7 bases from J, the junction kept 13 bases outside the gene matches. CDR3 length equals 16 residues. CDR3 nucleotides: TGTGCCAGCAGTCGTCCGCGGCGGGAGGTGGAGAATGAGCAGTTCTTC. Translated: CASSRPRREVENEQFF.

The rearrangement uses TRBV7-2 and TRBJ1-5; D is undetermined. The V end was cut by 3 bases, the J end by 5 bases, with 11 bases between. The CDR3 extends over 14 amino acids. The V gene's germline CDR1 is SGHTA and CDR2 FQGNSA. In DNA, the CDR3 is TGTGCCAGCAGCTTTGGAACAGCTGATCAGCCCCAGCATTTT. It is translated as CASSFGTADQPQHF.

This clonotype has more than one count but fewer than ten. The chain combines TRBV20-1 with TRBJ2-7; 9 bases agree with TRBD2. The CDR3 is made up of 16 amino acids. Germline trimming cut 0 bases from V and 0 bases from J; bases unmatched to any gene: 6. Germline CDR1 is DFQATT and CDR2 is SNEGSKA (reference sequence). The CDR3: CSAREIGGRASYEQYF. In DNA form, the CDR3 reads TGCAGTGCTAGAGAAATTGGCGGGAGGGCCTCCTACGAGCAGTACTTC.

There are a few counts of this clonotype. The chain employs TRBV7-9 and TRBJ2-7, with TRBD2 matching over 9 bases. The V gene end was trimmed by 5 bases and the J gene end by 7 bases; junction bases not matched to a gene: 12. Germline CDR1 reads SEHNR; CDR2 reads FQNEAQ (reference sequence). The CDR3 has 15 residues. The CDR3 spells CASSPRGRASREQYF. The DNA of the CDR3 is TGTGCCAGCAGCCCCCGCGGGAGGGCCTCGCGAGAGCAGTACTTC.

This clonotype was counted a few times. V is TRBV7-2 and J is TRBJ2-7; 8 bases fit TRBD2. The ends lost 5 bases at V and 2 bases at J; junction bases unmatched: 5. CDR1 and CDR2 from the germline V gene are SGHTA and FQGNSA. CDR3 length: 14 amino acids. CDR3 DNA: TGTGCCAGCAGCCTTAGCGGGATGGCCTACGAGCAGTACTTC. It is translated as CASSLSGMAYEQYF.

This clonotype was counted a few times. The chain uses TRBV7-2 and TRBJ1-4, with 12 bases lining up with TRBD1. The germline gives CDR1 SGHTA, CDR2 FQGNSA. Losses at the gene ends were 6 bases for V and 10 bases for J; bases not matched to a gene: 6. The CDR3 spans 14 residues. CDR3 protein: CASRLGQGAGKLFF. The CDR3 bases are TGTGCCAGCAGGTTGGGACAGGGGGCGGGAAAACTGTTTTTT.